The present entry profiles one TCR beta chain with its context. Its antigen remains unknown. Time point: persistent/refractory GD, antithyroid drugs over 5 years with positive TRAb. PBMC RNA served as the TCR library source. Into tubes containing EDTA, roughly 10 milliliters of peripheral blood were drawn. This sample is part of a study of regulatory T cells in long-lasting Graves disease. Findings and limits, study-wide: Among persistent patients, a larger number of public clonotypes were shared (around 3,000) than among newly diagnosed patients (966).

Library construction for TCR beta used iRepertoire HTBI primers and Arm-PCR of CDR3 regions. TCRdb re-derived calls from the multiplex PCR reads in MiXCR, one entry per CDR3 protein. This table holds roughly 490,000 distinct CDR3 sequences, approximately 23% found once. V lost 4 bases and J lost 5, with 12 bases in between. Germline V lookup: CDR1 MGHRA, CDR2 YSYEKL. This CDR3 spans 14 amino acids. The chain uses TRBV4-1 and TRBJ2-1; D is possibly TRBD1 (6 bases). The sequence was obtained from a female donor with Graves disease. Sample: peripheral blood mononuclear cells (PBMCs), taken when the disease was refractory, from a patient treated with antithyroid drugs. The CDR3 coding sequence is TGCGCCAGCAGCCGGGACAACCTCAACAATGAGCAGTTCTTC. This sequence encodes CASSRDNLNNEQFF.